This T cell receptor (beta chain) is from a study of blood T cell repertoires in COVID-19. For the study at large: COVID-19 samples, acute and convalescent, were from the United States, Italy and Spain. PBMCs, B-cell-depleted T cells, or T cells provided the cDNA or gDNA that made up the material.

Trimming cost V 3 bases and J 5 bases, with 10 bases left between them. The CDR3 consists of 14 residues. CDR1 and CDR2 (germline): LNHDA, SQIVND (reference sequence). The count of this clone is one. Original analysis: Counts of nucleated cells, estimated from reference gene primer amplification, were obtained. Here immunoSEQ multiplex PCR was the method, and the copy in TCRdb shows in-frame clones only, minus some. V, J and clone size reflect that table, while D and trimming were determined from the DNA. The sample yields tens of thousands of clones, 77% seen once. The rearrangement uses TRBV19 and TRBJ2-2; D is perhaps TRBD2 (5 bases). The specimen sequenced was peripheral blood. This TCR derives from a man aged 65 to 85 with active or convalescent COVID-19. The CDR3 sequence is CASSILAGTGELFF. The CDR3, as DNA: TGTGCCAGTAGTATCCTAGCTGGGACCGGGGAGCTGTTTTTT.